This entry lists 26 T cell receptor beta chains sequenced from one sample in a study of T cell repertoires in cytomegalovirus infection. Each CDR3 protein is one row after TCRdb ran MiXCR on the reads. The repertoire includes a few hundred thousand distinct CDR3 sequences, more than 8% of them detected once, and about 3.9% sits in the top ten. The sample consisted of PBMCs. The receptors here all came from a human donor in good health (CMV status not recorded). Some clones in this sample may be carry-over from other donors' samples.

This clonotype has more than one count but fewer than ten. The V gene is TRBV12-3 or TRBV12-4, the J gene TRBJ1-2; the D gene is possibly TRBD1 (5 bases). This CDR3 has 14 residues. V was trimmed by 1 base and J by 7 bases, leaving 13 bases between them. The CDR3, as DNA: TGTGCCAGCAGTTTAGGCGGTCAGGGATTTGGCTACACCTTC. This gives the protein CASSLGGQGFGYTF.

The chain employs TRBV19 and TRBJ2-7; 7 nucleotides match TRBD2. The CDR3 is 18 residues long. With 1 base clipped from V and 0 bases from J, the junction kept 12 bases outside the gene matches. Germline V lookup: CDR1 LNHDA, CDR2 SQIVND (reference sequence). CDR3 amino acids: CASSIGHRTSPYSYEQYF. CDR3 nucleotides: TGTGCCAGTAGTATAGGACATAGGACTAGTCCTTACTCCTACGAGCAGTACTTC.

The V gene is TRBV11-2, the J gene TRBJ2-7; D call uncertain. In germline, CDR1 is SGHAT, CDR2 FQNNGV. V shed 0 bases and J shed 2 bases, with 11 bases lying between them. The CDR3 is 15 amino acids. The CDR3 nucleotides are TGTGCCAGCAGCTTAGATGGCCTTCCCCCCTACGAGCAGTACTTC. Translation gives CASSLDGLPPYEQYF.

The V gene is TRBV7-3, the J gene TRBJ2-7; D unresolved. Germline CDR1 SGHTA, CDR2 FQGTGA. The CDR3 is 13 amino acids. The V and J ends lost 5 bases and 7 bases respectively, with 15 bases between them. CDR3: CASSTNYQNEQYF. The CDR3 DNA follows: TGTGCCAGCAGCACGAACTACCAGAATGAGCAGTACTTC.

The V and J genes are TRBV7-6 and TRBJ2-7, with 9 bases aligning to TRBD1. The CDR3 is 14 residues long. CDR1 and CDR2 (germline): SGHVS, FNYEAQ. Germline trimming cut 3 bases from V and 4 bases from J; bases unmatched to any gene: 4. In DNA form, the CDR3 reads TGTGCCAGCAGCTTGCGGGACAGGGAATACGAGCAGTACTTC. Protein sequence: CASSLRDREYEQYF.

This clonotype was seen at least ten times. The chain links TRBV4-1 to TRBJ1-6; D gene unclear. The V gene lost 0 bases and the J gene lost 3 bases, with 12 bases spanning the gap. The CDR3 runs to 17 residues. Germline CDR1 reads MGHRA; CDR2 reads YSYEKL. The CDR3 region is CASSQDPAGSYNSPLHF. The CDR3 region has the DNA TGCGCCAGCAGCCAAGATCCTGCAGGCAGCTATAATTCACCCCTCCACTTT.

This clonotype was counted many times. The J gene is TRBJ2-1, the V gene TRBV7-2; D is undetermined. V dropped 1 base and J dropped 5 bases, with 9 bases sitting between them. CDR1 and CDR2 (germline): SGHTA, FQGNSA. The CDR3 runs 14 residues. The CDR3 sequence is CASSLGRPNNEQFF. CDR3 DNA sequence: TGTGCCAGCAGCTTAGGGCGCCCAAACAATGAGCAGTTCTTC.

Ten or more counts support this clonotype. The chain links TRBV7-2 to TRBJ2-3, with 12 bases fitting TRBD2. This CDR3 region has 17 residues. Unmatched junction bases numbered 10, after V lost 4 bases and J lost 5 bases. Germline CDR1 SGHTA, CDR2 FQGNSA. CDR3 amino acids: CASSSGLAGGPGDTQYF. The CDR3 DNA reads as TGTGCCAGCAGCTCAGGGCTAGCGGGGGGGCCGGGAGATACGCAGTATTTT.

This clonotype was seen repeatedly, ten times or more. This rearrangement joins TRBV19 to TRBJ2-5; TRBD2 agrees at 11 bases. Germline V gives CDR1 LNHDA, CDR2 SQIVND (reference sequence). The V gene end was trimmed by 5 bases and the J gene end by 5 bases; junction bases not matched to a gene: 7. The CDR3 spans 15 residues. The CDR3 protein is CASSPGLAVRETQYF. The DNA of the CDR3 is TGTGCCAGTAGTCCGGGACTAGCGGTACGGGAGACCCAGTACTTC.

This clonotype was picked up many times. V is TRBV6-1 and J is TRBJ1-1; TRBD1 matches at 9 bases. Trimming cost V 6 bases and J 1 base; bases outside gene matches: 3. Germline V gene lookup returns CDR1 MNHNS and CDR2 SASEGT. The CDR3 runs 14 residues. The CDR3 nucleotides read TGTGCCAGCAGGGTGGACAGGGGGAACACTGAAGCTTTCTTT. It is translated as CASRVDRGNTEAFF.

This clonotype was seen at least ten times. V gene TRBV12-3 or TRBV12-4 combines with J gene TRBJ1-5; no definite D call. CDR3 size: 11 residues. V gave up 4 bases and J gave up 4 bases, with 2 bases separating them. The CDR3 DNA is TGTGCCAGCAGTTATAATCAGCCCCAGCATTTT. It is translated as CASSYNQPQHF.

This chain uses TRBV6-2 or TRBV6-3 with TRBJ2-7; D may be TRBD2 (5 bases). The CDR3 spans 14 residues. Germline CDR1 is MNHEY and CDR2 is SVGEGT. The V gene lost 0 bases and the J gene lost 4 bases, with 10 bases spanning the gap. CDR3 nucleotide sequence: TGTGCCAGCAGTTACTCCGGGGTCCCATACGAGCAGTACTTC. It encodes CASSYSGVPYEQYF.

This clonotype appeared a few times. The chain uses TRBV6-2 or TRBV6-3 and TRBJ1-2; perhaps TRBD1 as D (6 bases). With 7 bases removed from V and 6 bases from J, the gap between germline ends came to 15 bases. CDR3 length: 13 residues. Germline assignment: CDR1 MNHEY and CDR2 SVGEGT. This CDR3 reads CASNLNRAHGYTF. In nucleotides, the CDR3 is TGTGCCAGCAACCTAAACAGGGCGCATGGCTACACCTTC.

As for this clonotype: Since a much larger clone is just one base distant, this may be a read error. This chain connects TRBV7-2 to TRBJ2-7, with D possibly TRBD1 on 6 matching bases. Germline-derived CDR1 and CDR2 are SGHTA and FQGNSA. The CDR3 length is 14 residues. The CDR3 DNA sequence: TGTGACAGCAGCAACAGGGTCGGTGGATACGAGCAGTACTTC. Protein product: CDSSNRVGGYEQYF.

There are many counts of this clonotype. The chain joins TRBV7-2 to TRBJ2-3, with a tentative D call TRBD1 (6 bases). CDR1 SGHTA and CDR2 FQGNSA come from the germline V gene. The V gene lost 4 bases and the J gene lost 5 bases, with 16 bases spanning the gap. This CDR3 spans 15 amino acids. The DNA for the CDR3 is TGTGCCAGCAGCTACCGGGAAGGCAGGGGAGATACGCAGTATTTT. Translating gives CASSYREGRGDTQYF.

J is TRBJ1-2 and V is TRBV19, with 10 nucleotides matching TRBD1. This CDR3 has 15 residues. Germline loops: CDR1 LNHDA, CDR2 SQIVND (reference sequence). V shed 8 bases and J 5 bases; nucleotides not matched to a gene: 11. The CDR3 loop reads CASWGQGRSRYGYTF. The DNA of the CDR3 is TGTGCCAGTTGGGGACAGGGGAGAAGTAGATATGGCTACACCTTC.

This clonotype was seen many times. V gene TRBV20-1 combines with J gene TRBJ2-7, with TRBD2 identical over 7 bases. Germline CDR1 and CDR2: DFQATT and SNEGSKA (reference sequence). With 0 bases clipped from V and 5 bases from J, the junction kept 4 bases outside the gene matches. The CDR3 contains 13 residues. CDR3 DNA: TGCAGTGCTAGAGAGGGGAGGGTACACGAGCAGTACTTC. Its protein product is CSAREGRVHEQYF.

As DNA, the CDR3 is TGTGCCAGCAGTTACTCAGCCAGGGCGGTTGCTGAAGCTTTCTTT. This codes for CASSYSARAVAEAFF. The genes are TRBV6-2 or TRBV6-3 and TRBJ1-1, with D possibly TRBD1 on 5 matching bases. The CDR3 runs 15 residues. Germline CDR1 reads MNHEY; CDR2 reads SVGEGT. Trimming removed 0 bases at V and 6 bases at J, with 14 bases between.

This clonotype has at least ten counts. The chain is built from TRBV7-9 and TRBJ1-1, with D unresolved. The germline CDR1 and CDR2 sequences are SEHNR and FQNEAQ (reference sequence). This CDR3 is 13 amino acids long. V lost 5 bases to trimming and J lost 10 bases, with 17 bases between them. This chain's CDR3 is CASSTPHGMAAFF. The CDR3 DNA sequence: TGTGCCAGCAGCACCCCACATGGGATGGCAGCTTTCTTT.

V and J are TRBV7-9 and TRBJ2-4, with D unclear. From germline, CDR1 is SEHNR and CDR2 FQNEAQ (reference sequence). V lost 3 bases and J 0 bases, leaving 9 bases between the germline ends. The CDR3 has 15 residues. In nucleotides, the CDR3 is TGTGCCAGCAGCTTTTCCCCCGCAGCCAAAAACATTCAGTACTTC. It specifies CASSFSPAAKNIQYF.

This chain joins TRBV14 and TRBJ1-6; D gene uncertain. Trimming removed 3 bases at V and 8 bases at J, with 8 bases between. This CDR3 region has 13 residues. CDR1 is SGHDN and CDR2 is FVKESK in the germline V gene. The CDR3 is CASSQYGDSPLHF. DNA of the CDR3: TGTGCCAGCAGCCAGTACGGGGATTCACCCCTCCACTTT.

This clonotype was observed at least ten times. The chain couples TRBV2 to TRBJ2-3; possibly TRBD2 for D (5 bases). The CDR3 covers 16 residues. With 6 bases removed from V and 2 bases from J, the gap between germline ends came to 18 bases. Germline CDR1 is SNHLY and CDR2 is FYNNEI. CDR3 nucleotide sequence: TGTGCCAGCAGGGACCCCCGGCTAGCAGACACAGATACGCAGTATTTT. It specifies CASRDPRLADTDTQYF.

This clonotype was seen only a few times. The junction and the germline gene differ at one end; a read error may be behind it. This chain uses TRBV20-1 with TRBJ1-2; possibly TRBD1 for D (5 bases). The germline V gene encodes CDR1 DFQATT and CDR2 SNEGSKA (reference sequence). CDR3 length: 13 residues. The chain's CDR3 is CSARGGFDYGYTF. The CDR3 coding sequence is TGCAGTGCTAGGGGGGGTTTTGACTACGGCTACACCTTC.

This chain links TRBV27 with TRBJ2-7; the D gene is possibly TRBD2 (6 bases). This CDR3 region has 14 residues. V was cut by 3 bases and J by 5 bases, with 14 bases left in between. Germline values: CDR1 MNHEY, CDR2 SMNVEV (reference sequence). CDR3 nucleotides: TGTGCCAGCAGTTTCCGGGACGGGACTCACGAGCAGTACTTC. Encoded protein: CASSFRDGTHEQYF.

This clonotype was found many times. A much larger clone lies a single base off, so this may be a read error. The J gene is TRBJ1-6, the V gene TRBV7-2, with 9 bases matching TRBD1. The CDR3 contains 14 residues. V lost 5 bases to trimming and J lost 8 bases; unmatched junction nucleotides: 4. CDR1 is SGHTA, CDR2 FQGNSA, per germline. CDR3 sequence (DNA): TGTGCCAGCAGCCCCCGGACAGGGGATTCACCCCTCCACTTT. Protein sequence: CASSPRTGDSPLHF.

In its sample, this clonotype was seen a few times. V and J are TRBV28 and TRBJ2-5; D possibly corresponds to TRBD2 (5 bases). V was cut by 5 bases and J by 0 bases, with 13 bases left in between. There are 15 residues in the CDR3. The germline CDR1 and CDR2 sequences are MDHEN and SYDVKM. The DNA for the CDR3 is TGTGCCAGCAGTCAAGAGGGATTATACCAAGAGACCCAGTACTTC. Its translation is CASSQEGLYQETQYF.